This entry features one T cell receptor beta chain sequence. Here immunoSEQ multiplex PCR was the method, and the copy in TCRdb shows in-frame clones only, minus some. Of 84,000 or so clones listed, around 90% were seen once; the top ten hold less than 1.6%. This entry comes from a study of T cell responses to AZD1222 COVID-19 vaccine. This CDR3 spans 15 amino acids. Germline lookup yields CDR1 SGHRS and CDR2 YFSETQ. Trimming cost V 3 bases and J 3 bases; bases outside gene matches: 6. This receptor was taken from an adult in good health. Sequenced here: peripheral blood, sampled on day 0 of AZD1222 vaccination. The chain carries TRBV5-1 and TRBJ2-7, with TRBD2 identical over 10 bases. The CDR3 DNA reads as TGCGCCAGCAGCTCGGCAGCGGGAGGGTACTACGAGCAGTACTTC. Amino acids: CASSSAAGGYYEQYF.